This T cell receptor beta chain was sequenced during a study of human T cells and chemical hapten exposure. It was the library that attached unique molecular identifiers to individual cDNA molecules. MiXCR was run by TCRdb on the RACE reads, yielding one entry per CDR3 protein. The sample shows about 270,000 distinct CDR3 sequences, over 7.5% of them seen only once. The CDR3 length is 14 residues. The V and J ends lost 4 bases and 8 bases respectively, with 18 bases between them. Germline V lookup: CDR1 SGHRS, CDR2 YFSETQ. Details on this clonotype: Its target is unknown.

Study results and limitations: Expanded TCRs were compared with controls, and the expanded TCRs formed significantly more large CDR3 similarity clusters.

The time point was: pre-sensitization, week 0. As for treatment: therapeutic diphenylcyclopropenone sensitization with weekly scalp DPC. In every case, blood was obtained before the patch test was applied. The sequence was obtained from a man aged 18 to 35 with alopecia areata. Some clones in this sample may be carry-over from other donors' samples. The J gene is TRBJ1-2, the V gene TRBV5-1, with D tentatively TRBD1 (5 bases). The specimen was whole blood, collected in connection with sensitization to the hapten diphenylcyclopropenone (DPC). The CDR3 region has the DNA TGCGCCAGCAGCCTCCCAACACGGGGCGAGGGCTACACCTTC. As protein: CASSLPTRGEGYTF.